The rows below give T cell receptor beta chains drawn from one sample of a study of T cell changes during pregnancy in multiple sclerosis. Sequenced by immunoSEQ multiplex PCR; TCRdb stores in-frame clones only, minus some. The sample comprises tens of thousands of clones, 80% to 95% of which are singletons, and approximately 0.15% rests with the top ten. The sample in question was CD4+ T cells from peripheral blood mononuclear cells, obtained after pregnancy. The receptors shown here come from a female donor in good health, enrolled as a control in a pregnancy study. CDR3s include the opening cysteine and the closing phenylalanine or tryptophan. Fields, in order: D gene, J gene, CDR3 length, V gene, clone size, CDR3 protein, CDR3 DNA. A D gene is named only where the DNA matches it firmly. Clone size is given for some rows only: seen once, a few or many times, or a class if the clone is expanded.

NA TRBJ1-1 15 TRBV9 few CASSVDPTGNTEAFF TGTGCCAGCAGCGTAGACCCGACAGGGAACACTGAAGCTTTCTTT
NA TRBJ1-1 14 TRBV9 NA CASSVSGSNTEAFF TGTGCCAGCAGCGTATCAGGGTCGAACACTGAAGCTTTCTTT
TRBD2 TRBJ2-7 14 TRBV7-3 NA CASSLIAGGSEQYF TGTGCCAGCAGCTTAATAGCGGGGGGTTCCGAGCAGTACTTC
NA TRBJ1-1 13 TRBV6-6 NA CASSYGRDTEAFF TGTGCCAGCAGTTACGGCCGGGATACCGAAGCTTTCTTT
NA TRBJ1-2 16 TRBV6-4 NA CASSDSYRILGDGYTF TGTGCCAGCAGTGACTCCTACAGGATTTTAGGTGATGGCTACACCTTC
NA TRBJ1-1 16 TRBV18 few CASTMQQGWRNTEAFF TGTGCCAGCACTATGCAACAGGGTTGGAGGAACACTGAAGCTTTCTTT
NA TRBJ2-1 14 TRBV6-6 NA CASSYGSSYNEQFF TGTGCCAGCAGTTACGGGAGCTCCTACAATGAGCAGTTCTTC
NA TRBJ1-4 13 TRBV7-9 once CASSGRSDEKLFF TGTGCCAGCAGCGGGCGAAGTGATGAAAAACTGTTTTTT
NA TRBJ1-5 17 TRBV4-3 NA CASSQDIQGPSNQPQHF TGCGCCAGCAGCCAAGATATCCAGGGCCCTAGCAATCAGCCCCAGCATTTT
NA TRBJ2-3 16 TRBV27 NA CASSPLAGPAPDTQYF TGTGCCAGCAGTCCCCTCGCGGGGCCCGCCCCAGATACGCAGTATTTT
NA TRBJ1-1 15 TRBV21-1 NA CASSNGRDRTCRAFF TGTGCCAGCAGCAACGGACGTGACAGGACCTGTCGGGCTTTCTTT
TRBD2 TRBJ2-5 15 TRBV4-1 NA CASSQLAAGGETQYF TGCGCCAGCAGCCAATTGGCCGCGGGAGGGGAGACCCAGTACTTC
TRBD2 TRBJ2-5 14 TRBV7-7 once CASSPGTSAETQYF TGTGCTAGCAGCCCAGGGACTAGCGCGGAGACCCAGTACTTC
NA TRBJ2-5 17 TRBV18 once CASSKGSAPMYQETQYF TGTGCCAGCTCAAAGGGGTCGGCGCCTATGTACCAAGAGACCCAGTACTTC
NA TRBJ1-3 20 TRBV28 NA CASSLSPGVLRIRSGNTIYF TGTGCCAGCAGTTTATCCCCCGGAGTTTTAAGGATTCGGTCTGGAAACACCATATATTTT
TRBD2 TRBJ2-3 14 TRBV4-2 NA CASSRGGSTDTQYF TGTGCCAGCAGCCGCGGGGGGAGCACAGATACGCAGTATTTT
TRBD1 TRBJ2-1 17 TRBV18 NA CASSPLGQASSYNEQFF TGTGCCAGCTCACCGCTTGGACAGGCGTCATCCTACAATGAGCAGTTCTTC
NA TRBJ2-7 14 TRBV4-2 NA CASSRERDTYEQYF TGTGCCAGCAGCCGAGAGAGGGATACCTACGAGCAGTACTTC
NA TRBJ1-4 14 TRBV7-9 NA CASSRVWRDEKLFF TGTGCCAGCAGTCGGGTCTGGCGTGATGAAAAACTGTTTTTT
TRBD2 TRBJ2-1 12 TRBV29-1 NA CSGSGGYNEQFF TGCAGCGGAAGCGGGGGGTACAATGAGCAGTTCTTC
NA TRBJ1-1 12 TRBV14 once CASSQEAPKAFF TGTGCCAGCAGCCAAGAGGCCCCAAAAGCTTTCTTT
TRBD2 TRBJ2-2 16 TRBV25-1 NA CASSSPSGGDSGELFF TGTGCCAGCAGTTCCCCTAGCGGGGGGGATTCCGGGGAGCTGTTTTTT
TRBD2 TRBJ2-5 14 TRBV6-5 NA CASKAGGIGETQYF TGTGCCAGCAAGGCGGGGGGTATTGGGGAGACCCAGTACTTC
NA TRBJ2-2 14 TRBV2 NA CASRPGANTGELFF TGTGCCAGCAGACCCGGGGCGAACACCGGGGAGCTGTTTTTT
TRBD1 TRBJ2-3 15 TRBV30 NA CAWLRQGRGTDTQYF TGTGCCTGGCTCCGACAGGGGAGAGGCACAGATACGCAGTATTTT
NA TRBJ1-1 14 TRBV28 NA CASRRGGSGTEAFF TGTGCCAGCAGGCGGGGAGGGTCGGGCACTGAAGCTTTCTTT
TRBD1 TRBJ2-5 14 TRBV9 NA CASSVGGDRGTTYF TGTGCCAGCAGCGTAGGAGGGGACAGAGGAACGACTTACTTC
TRBD1 TRBJ1-2 14 TRBV5-6 once CASSGRDSNYGYTF TGTGCCAGCAGCGGAAGGGACAGTAACTATGGCTACACCTTC
TRBD2 TRBJ2-3 17 TRBV27 NA CASSSPKLAGFTDTQYF TGTGCCAGCAGTTCGCCAAAACTAGCGGGGTTCACAGATACGCAGTATTTT
NA TRBJ2-7 16 TRBV19 once CASSLPQGRATYEQYF TGTGCCAGTAGTTTGCCCCAGGGGAGGGCCACCTACGAGCAGTACTTC
TRBD1 TRBJ1-6 14 TRBV19 NA CASTPGQGESPLHF TGTGCCAGTACCCCCGGACAGGGAGAATCACCCCTCCACTTT
NA TRBJ1-2 12 TRBV18 NA CASSPGEVGYTF TGTGCCAGCTCACCAGGGGAGGTTGGCTACACCTTC
NA TRBJ2-7 12 TRBV5-5 NA CASSPTDYEQYF TGTGCCAGCAGCCCGACAGATTACGAGCAGTACTTC
TRBD2 TRBJ2-5 14 TRBV2 NA CASRTSGGPQTQYF TGTGCCAGCAGGACTAGCGGGGGCCCCCAGACCCAGTACTTC
TRBD2 TRBJ2-1 15 TRBV7-2 NA CASILSGPGRDEQFF TGTGCCAGCATCCTTAGCGGGCCAGGGCGGGATGAGCAGTTCTTC
TRBD1 TRBJ2-7 14 TRBV27 NA CASSFRGRTSEQYF TGTGCCAGCAGTTTCAGGGGGCGGACATCCGAGCAGTACTTC
NA TRBJ1-5 14 TRBV15 NA CATSRRQNNQPQHF TGTGCCACCAGCAGAAGACAGAACAATCAGCCCCAGCATTTT
NA TRBJ1-4 14 TRBV5-3 NA CARSLEKQNEKLFF TGTGCCAGAAGCTTGGAAAAACAAAATGAAAAACTGTTTTTT
NA TRBJ2-2 15 TRBV11-2 few CASSSPGGGGGELFF TGTGCCAGCAGCTCACCGGGGGGAGGGGGCGGGGAGCTGTTTTTT
NA TRBJ1-6 13 TRBV28 NA CASSRHSPSPLHF TGTGCCAGCTCCAGACATTCCCCTTCACCCCTCCACTTT
TRBD2 TRBJ2-5 12 TRBV29-1 NA CSVSSGEETQYF TGCAGCGTTTCGAGCGGGGAGGAGACCCAGTACTTC
TRBD2 TRBJ2-5 12 TRBV6-1 NA CASSWGGETQYF TGTGCCAGCAGTTGGGGGGGTGAGACCCAGTACTTC
NA TRBJ2-7 15 TRBV6-1 NA CASSGAGIGSYEQYF TGTGCCAGCAGTGGGGCCGGGATAGGCTCCTACGAGCAGTACTTC
NA TRBJ1-2 12 TRBV28 NA CASRGTPYGYTF TGTGCCAGCAGAGGGACACCCTATGGCTACACCTTC
TRBD1 TRBJ2-1 14 TRBV2 once CATLPGQTYNEQFF TGTGCCACGCTCCCGGGACAGACCTACAATGAGCAGTTCTTC
TRBD1 TRBJ1-6 16 TRBV27 NA CASSLSGTGRNSPLHF TGTGCCAGCAGTTTGTCGGGGACAGGGAGGAATTCACCCCTCCACTTT
TRBD2 TRBJ2-3 16 TRBV4-1 NA CASSFGGELGTDTQYF TGCGCCAGCAGCTTTGGGGGGGAACTTGGCACAGATACGCAGTATTTT
NA TRBJ1-1 13 TRBV7-9 NA CASSRGANTEAFF TGTGCCAGCAGCCGGGGAGCAAACACTGAAGCTTTCTTT
TRBD1 TRBJ2-2 16 TRBV5-4 NA CASSATGTGGTGELFF TGTGCCAGCAGCGCTACCGGGACAGGGGGTACCGGGGAGCTGTTTTTT
NA TRBJ1-2 14 TRBV5-1 NA CASSLALTNYGYTF TGCGCCAGCAGCTTAGCCCTTACTAACTATGGCTACACCTTC
NA TRBJ1-1 15 TRBV9 NA CASSVRGVLDTEAFF TGTGCCAGCAGCGTCCGGGGGGTATTGGACACTGAAGCTTTCTTT
NA TRBJ1-2 16 TRBV6-5 NA CASSYSRGAHNYGYTF TGTGCCAGCAGTTACTCGCGGGGGGCGCATAACTATGGCTACACCTTC
NA TRBJ1-2 15 TRBV11-2 NA CASSVRDTTNYGYTF TGTGCCAGCAGCGTCCGGGACACCACTAACTATGGCTACACCTTC